This T cell receptor (beta chain) was profiled in a study of CD8 T cells in ankylosing spondylitis. The study, taken as a whole, reports: Ankylosing spondylitis blood seemed to carry a telltale TCR beta motif made of under ten highly homologous variants. Clones tied to disease were said to be significantly enriched in matched ankylosing spondylitis synovial fluid. There were earlier reports of some motif variants in reactive arthritis synovial fluid and blood.

In regard to this clonotype: Its antigen is unidentified.

Germline assignment: CDR1 SEHNR and CDR2 FQNEAQ (reference sequence). This CDR3 region has 14 residues. The V end lost 11 bases, the J end lost 0 bases, and 17 bases lay between the germline ends. In making TCR beta libraries, quantitative 5'-RACE with molecular barcodes was used. Using its own MiXCR run on the 5' RACE reads, TCRdb lists one record per CDR3 protein. This sample has almost 45,000 distinct CDR3 sequences; roughly 9.6% occur once, and the top ten carry roughly 1.3%. The rearrangement uses TRBV7-9 and TRBJ2-7, with D perhaps given as TRBD1 or TRBD2 (6 bases each). The TCR was taken from a male donor with ankylosing spondylitis or in good health (not recorded which). Sequences were obtained from blood, either unsorted or a sorted T cell fraction (not recorded which). Here the CDR3 reads CASAVSGASYEQYF. In DNA form, the CDR3 reads TGTGCCTCGGCTGTGTCGGGGGCCTCCTACGAGCAGTACTTC. The full variable domain, in which reference TRBV7-9 and TRBJ2-7 provide the parts outside the CDR3, is DTGVSQNPRHKITKRGQNVTFRCDPISEHNRLYWYRQTLGQGPEFLTYFQNEAQLEKSRLLSDRFSAERPKGSFSTLEIQRTEQGDSAMYLCASAVSGASYEQYFGPGTRLTVT.